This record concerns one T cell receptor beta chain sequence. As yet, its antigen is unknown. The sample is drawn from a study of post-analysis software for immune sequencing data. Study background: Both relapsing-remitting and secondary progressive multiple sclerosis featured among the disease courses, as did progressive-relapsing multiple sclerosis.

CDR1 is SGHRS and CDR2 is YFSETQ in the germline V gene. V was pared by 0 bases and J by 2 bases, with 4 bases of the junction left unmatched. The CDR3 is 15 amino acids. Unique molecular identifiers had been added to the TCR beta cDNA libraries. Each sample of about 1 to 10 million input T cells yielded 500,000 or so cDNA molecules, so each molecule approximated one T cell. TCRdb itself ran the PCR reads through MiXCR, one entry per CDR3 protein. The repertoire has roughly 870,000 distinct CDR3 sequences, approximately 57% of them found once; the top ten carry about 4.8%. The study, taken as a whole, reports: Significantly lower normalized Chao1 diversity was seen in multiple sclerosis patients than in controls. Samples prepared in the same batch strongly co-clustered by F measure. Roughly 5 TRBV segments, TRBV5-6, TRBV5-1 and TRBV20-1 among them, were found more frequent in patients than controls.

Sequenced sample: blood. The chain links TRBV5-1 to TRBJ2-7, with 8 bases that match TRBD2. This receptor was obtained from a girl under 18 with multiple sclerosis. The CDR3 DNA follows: TGCGCCAGCAGCTTGGTAGCGGGGAACACCTACGAGCAGTACTTC. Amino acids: CASSLVAGNTYEQYF.